Below, 22 T cell receptor beta chains from the same sample are listed, as sequenced in a study of blood T cells in healthy people across ages. Together with a sample-barcoded 5' primer, a J-beta primer mix was included in a second PCR lasting roughly 6 to 12 cycles. TCRdb reprocessed the 5' RACE reads via MiXCR and lists one record per CDR3 protein. The sample yields around 970,000 distinct CDR3 sequences, roughly 47% seen once. The sequencing sample was made of blood. These receptors were obtained from a woman in her sixties in good health.

This rearrangement joins TRBV20-1 to TRBJ2-7, with 7 bases identical to TRBD1. J gave up 2 bases and V 6 bases, and 7 bases lay outside the gene matches. Germline V lookup: CDR1 DFQATT, CDR2 SNEGSKA (reference sequence). The CDR3 spans 13 residues. The CDR3 DNA follows: TGCAGTGCAACTGACAGGGCCCCCTACGAGCAGTACTTC. It codes for CSATDRAPYEQYF.

The gene calls are TRBV3-1 and TRBJ2-5; D remains ambiguous. The CDR3 is made up of 14 amino acids. Germline V gene lookup returns CDR1 LGHDT and CDR2 YNNKEL (reference sequence). V gave up 4 bases and J gave up 2 bases, with 11 bases separating them. In DNA form, the CDR3 reads TGTGCCAGCAGCCGCCTAAAGCAGCAAGAGACCCAGTACTTC. This codes for CASSRLKQQETQYF.

This chain links TRBV5-1 with TRBJ2-1; the match to TRBD2 covers 12 bases. Trimming removed 3 bases from V and 8 bases from J; junction bases left unmatched: 9. In germline, CDR1 is SGHRS, CDR2 YFSETQ. The CDR3 loop spans 16 amino acids. DNA for the CDR3: TGCGCCAGCAGCTACTCTAGCGGGAGGGCCGCGGATGAGCAGTTCTTC. Its protein product is CASSYSSGRAADEQFF.

This chain uses TRBV7-2 with TRBJ1-2, with D unclear. Trimming took 2 bases from V and 0 from J, leaving 13 bases between them. The germline V gene has CDR1 SGHTA and CDR2 FQGNSA. CDR3 length: 16 residues. CDR3 protein: CASSLSAGNPNYGYTF. CDR3 nucleotides: TGTGCCAGCAGCTTAAGTGCTGGGAATCCTAACTATGGCTACACCTTC.

This clonotype has a handful of counts. The rearrangement joins TRBV27 to TRBJ2-7; weak D call: TRBD2 (6 bases). The V gene lost 5 bases and the J gene lost 10 bases, with 18 bases spanning the gap. The germline V gene has CDR1 MNHEY and CDR2 SMNVEV (reference sequence). The CDR3 runs 13 residues. The CDR3, as DNA: TGTGCCAGCAGTATCGCCGGGAGATCAAACCAGTACTTC. This encodes CASSIAGRSNQYF.

This sequence joins TRBV18 and TRBJ1-5; D gene unclear. This CDR3 region has 15 residues. The V end lost 6 bases, the J end lost 3 bases, and 15 bases lay between the germline ends. The germline CDR1 and CDR2 sequences are KGHSH and LQKENI. This chain's CDR3 is CASSPGEGNNQPQHF. The CDR3 nucleotides read TGTGCCAGCTCTCCTGGAGAGGGAAACAATCAGCCCCAGCATTTT.

This clonotype was seen only a few times. The CDR3 region is CASRTGSSYNEQFF. The CDR3, as DNA: TGTGCCAGCAGGACGGGGAGCTCCTACAATGAGCAGTTCTTC. The chain carries TRBV12-3 or TRBV12-4 and TRBJ2-1; a possible D gene is TRBD2 (5 bases). The length of the CDR3 is 14 residues. Trimming took off 6 bases at V and 0 bases at J, with 9 bases between the two ends.

The chain uses TRBV20-1 and TRBJ2-5, with 8 bases aligning to TRBD1. CDR1 and CDR2 from the germline V gene are DFQATT and SNEGSKA (reference sequence). V gave up 6 bases and J gave up 5 bases; unmatched junction bases: 11. The CDR3 runs to 14 residues. The CDR3 protein is CSAPGQGAWETQYF. The CDR3 DNA is TGCAGTGCCCCGGGGCAGGGGGCATGGGAGACCCAGTACTTC.

The chain links TRBV21-1 to TRBJ2-3; no DNA check was done on the table's D call, TRBD2. TRBV21-1 is marked as a pseudogene. CDR3 length: 18 residues. The CDR3 nucleotides read TGTGCCAGCAGCAAAAGGCGGGTGGAGAGCGGGTTTTCAGATACGCAGTATTTT. Protein sequence: CASSKRRVESGFSDTQYF.

J is TRBJ2-5 and V is TRBV5-1; maybe TRBD2 (5 bases). Deletions cut 0 bases from V and 11 bases from J, with 14 bases between. The CDR3 contains 13 residues. The germline V gene encodes CDR1 SGHRS and CDR2 YFSETQ. The CDR3 nucleotides are TGCGCCAGCAGCTTGGCCGGCCCTTGGGAGCAGTACTTC. It encodes CASSLAGPWEQYF.

The chain employs TRBV10-3 and TRBJ1-2; TRBD1 is a possible D gene (5 bases). V lost 3 bases to trimming and J lost 6 bases, with 17 bases between them. This CDR3 has 15 residues. Per germline, CDR1 ENHRY and CDR2 SYGVKD. CDR3 protein: CAISETVGGVNGYTF. Here the CDR3 DNA reads TGTGCCATCAGTGAAACGGTTGGAGGGGTCAATGGCTACACCTTC.

The V and J genes are TRBV20-1 and TRBJ1-3; D gene ambiguous. Per germline, CDR1 DFQATT and CDR2 SNEGSKA (reference sequence). The CDR3 runs to 12 residues. The ends were cut back, 3 bases at V and 3 bases at J, with 6 bases in the middle. CDR3 DNA sequence: TGCAGTGCTAGGTCTGATGGAAACACCATATATTTT. Encoded protein: CSARSDGNTIYF.

This clonotype was detected only a few times. J is TRBJ1-1 and V is TRBV29-1, with D possibly TRBD1 on 5 matching bases. Looked up from germline, CDR1 is SQVTM and CDR2 is ANQGSEA. Trimming left V 5 bases short and J 0 bases short, with 10 bases between. CDR3 length: 13 amino acids. The CDR3 DNA sequence: TGCAGCGTTAGAAAGGGGATGAACACTGAAGCTTTCTTT. It specifies CSVRKGMNTEAFF.

This rearrangement joins TRBV4-1 to TRBJ1-5; perhaps TRBD1 as D (6 bases). Germline values: CDR1 MGHRA, CDR2 YSYEKL. The V and J ends lost 3 bases and 9 bases respectively, with 9 bases between them. This CDR3 is 12 amino acids long. In DNA form, the CDR3 reads TGCGCCAGCAGCCATGCCAGGGGGCCCCAGCATTTT. Translation: CASSHARGPQHF.

In its sample, this clonotype was seen a few times. The chain recombines TRBV6-1 with TRBJ2-5, with TRBD2 matching over 8 bases. The CDR3 is made up of 12 amino acids. Trimming removed 7 bases from V and 11 bases from J; junction bases left unmatched: 9. Germline loops: CDR1 MNHNS, CDR2 SASEGT. The CDR3: CASTLAANEQYF. CDR3 nucleotide sequence: TGTGCCAGCACACTAGCGGCCAATGAGCAGTACTTC.

In DNA, the CDR3 is TGTGCCAGCAGTTATACGCAACAGGGAGGCGAAAAACTGTTTTTT. The encoded protein is CASSYTQQGGEKLFF. The V call is TRBV12-3 or TRBV12-4, the J call TRBJ1-4; D is perhaps TRBD1 (6 bases). CDR3 length: 15 amino acids. V gave up 4 bases and J gave up 8 bases, with 17 bases separating them.

This clonotype was detected only a few times. V is TRBV4-2 and J is TRBJ2-3; maybe TRBD1 (6 bases). Per the germline V gene, CDR1 is LGHNA and CDR2 is YNFKEQ. The CDR3 is made up of 14 amino acids. V was clipped by 4 bases and J by 0 bases, with 8 bases between them. Written as DNA, the CDR3 is TGTGCCAGCAGCCGACAGGTTAGCACAGATACGCAGTATTTT. Its protein product is CASSRQVSTDTQYF.

This clonotype occurred a few times. This chain joins TRBV7-2 and TRBJ2-5, with TRBD1 as a possible D gene (5 bases). Germline V gives CDR1 SGHTA, CDR2 FQGNSA. The ends were cut back, 2 bases at V and 2 bases at J, with 15 bases in the middle. This CDR3 spans 16 amino acids. CDR3 bases: TGTGCCAGCAGCTTACAGTCAGGGTCCCAACAAGAGACCCAGTACTTC. This sequence encodes CASSLQSGSQQETQYF.

As DNA, the CDR3 is TGCGCCAGCGGGACTAGCGGGAGGGAGGGCTACGAGCAGTACTTC. It yields the protein CASGTSGREGYEQYF. The V gene is TRBV4-1, the J gene TRBJ2-7; 16 bases align to TRBD2. The germline gives CDR1 MGHRA, CDR2 YSYEKL. The V and J ends lost 8 bases and 3 bases, in that order; junction bases with no gene match: 4. This CDR3 has 15 amino acids.

This chain uses TRBV6-5 with TRBJ2-1; D ambiguous. The CDR3 spans 16 residues. Trimming shortened V by 6 bases and J by 5 bases, and 20 bases separated the two germline ends. Germline CDR1 and CDR2: MNHEY and SVGAGI. The CDR3 loop reads CASSQPAGPNDNEQFF. The CDR3 nucleotides are TGTGCCAGCAGCCAACCCGCTGGACCAAACGACAATGAGCAGTTCTTC.

This clonotype was found a few times. The rearrangement uses TRBV21-1 and TRBJ2-6; whether TRBD1, the table's D call, matches the DNA was not checked. TRBV21-1 is a documented pseudogene. The length of the CDR3 is 18 residues. The chain's CDR3 is CASSDPGQGASGANVLTF. CDR3 bases: TGTGCCAGCAGCGACCCGGGACAGGGGGCCTCTGGGGCCAACGTCCTGACTTTC.

V and J are TRBV7-9 and TRBJ1-6, with unresolved D. CDR3 length: 14 amino acids. Trimming pared 8 bases from V and 6 bases from J, leaving 14 bases between. CDR1 and CDR2 from the germline V gene are SEHNR and FQNEAQ (reference sequence). The CDR3 loop is CASSLTEANSPLHF. CDR3 sequence (DNA): TGTGCCAGCTCACTAACAGAAGCTAATTCACCCCTCCACTTT.